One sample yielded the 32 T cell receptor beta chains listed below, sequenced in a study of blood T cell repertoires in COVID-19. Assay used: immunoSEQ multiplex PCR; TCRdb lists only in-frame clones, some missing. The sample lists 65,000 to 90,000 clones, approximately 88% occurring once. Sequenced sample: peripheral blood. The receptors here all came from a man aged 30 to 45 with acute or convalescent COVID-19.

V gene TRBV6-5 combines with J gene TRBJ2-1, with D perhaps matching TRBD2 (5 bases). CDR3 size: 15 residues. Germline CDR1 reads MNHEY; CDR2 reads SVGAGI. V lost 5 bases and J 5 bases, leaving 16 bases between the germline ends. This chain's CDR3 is CASSTLTSSHNEQFF. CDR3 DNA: TGTGCCAGCAGTACGCTTACTAGTTCACACAATGAGCAGTTCTTC.

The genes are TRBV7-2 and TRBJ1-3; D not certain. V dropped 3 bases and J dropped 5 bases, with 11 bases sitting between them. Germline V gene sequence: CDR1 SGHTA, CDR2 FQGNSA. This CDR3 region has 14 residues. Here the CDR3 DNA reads TGTGCCAGCAGCTTTTCAGGTTCTAGAAACACCATATATTTT. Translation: CASSFSGSRNTIYF. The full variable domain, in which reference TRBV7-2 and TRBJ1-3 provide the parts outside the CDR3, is GAGVSQSPSNKVTEKGKDVELRCDPISGHTALYWYRQSLGQGLEFLIYFQGNSAPDKSGLPSDRFSAERTGGSVSTLTIQRTQQEDSAVYLCASSFSGSRNTIYFGEGSWLTVV.

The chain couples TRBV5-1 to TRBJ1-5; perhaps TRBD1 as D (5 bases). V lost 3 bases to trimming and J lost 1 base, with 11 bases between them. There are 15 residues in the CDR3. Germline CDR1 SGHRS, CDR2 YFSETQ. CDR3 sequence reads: CASSSSGGSNQPQHF. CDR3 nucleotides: TGCGCCAGCAGCTCGTCGGGGGGAAGCAATCAGCCCCAGCATTTT.

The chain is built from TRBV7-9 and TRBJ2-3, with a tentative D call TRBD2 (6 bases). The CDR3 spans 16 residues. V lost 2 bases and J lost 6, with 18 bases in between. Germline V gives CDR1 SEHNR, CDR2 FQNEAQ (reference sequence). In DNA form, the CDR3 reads TGTGCCAGCAGCTTATGGACTAACCCCGGTCGGGATACGCAGTATTTT. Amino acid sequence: CASSLWTNPGRDTQYF. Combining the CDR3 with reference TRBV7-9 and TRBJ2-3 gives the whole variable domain DTGVSQNPRHKITKRGQNVTFRCDPISEHNRLYWYRQTLGQGPEFLTYFQNEAQLEKSRLLSDRFSAERPKGSFSTLEIQRTEQGDSAMYLCASSLWTNPGRDTQYFGPGTRLTVL.

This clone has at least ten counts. CDR3 loop: CASSLRTGYQPQHF. The DNA of the CDR3 is TGTGCCAGCAGCTTGAGGACAGGTTATCAGCCCCAGCATTTT. The chain links TRBV5-5 to TRBJ1-5, with 7 bases that match TRBD1. The CDR3 length is 14 residues. Germline CDR1 is SGHKS and CDR2 is YYEKEE (reference sequence). V lost 1 base and J lost 5; bases outside the gene matches: 3.

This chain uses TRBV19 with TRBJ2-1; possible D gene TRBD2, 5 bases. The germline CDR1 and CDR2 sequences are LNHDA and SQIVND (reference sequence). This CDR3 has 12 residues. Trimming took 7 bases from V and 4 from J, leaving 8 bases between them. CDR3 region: CASTSGYNEQFF. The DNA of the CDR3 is TGTGCCAGTACCTCGGGGTACAATGAGCAGTTCTTC.

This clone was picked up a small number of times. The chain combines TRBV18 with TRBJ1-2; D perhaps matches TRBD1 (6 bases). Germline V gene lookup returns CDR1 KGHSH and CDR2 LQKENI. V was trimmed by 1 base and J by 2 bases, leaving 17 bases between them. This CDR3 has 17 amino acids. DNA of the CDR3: TGTGCCAGCTCACCACAACCCCTGGACAGAGTCAACTATGGCTACACCTTC. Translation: CASSPQPLDRVNYGYTF.

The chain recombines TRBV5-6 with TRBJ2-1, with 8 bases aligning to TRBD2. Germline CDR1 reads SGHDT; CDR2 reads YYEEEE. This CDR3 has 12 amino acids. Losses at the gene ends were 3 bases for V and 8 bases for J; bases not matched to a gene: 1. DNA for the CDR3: TGTGCCAGCAGCTCGGGGGGGTATGAGCAGTTCTTC. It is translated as CASSSGGYEQFF.

As DNA, the CDR3 is TGTGCCAGCAGCCCCAGCGGGATGGGCAATGAGCAGTTCTTC. Residues: CASSPSGMGNEQFF. This chain connects TRBV3-1 (or the pseudogene TRBV3-2) to TRBJ2-1; TRBD2 aligns across 7 bases. There are 14 residues in the CDR3. V was clipped by 4 bases and J by 6 bases; unmatched bases: 6. Germline assignment: CDR1 LGHDT and CDR2 YNNKEL (reference sequence).

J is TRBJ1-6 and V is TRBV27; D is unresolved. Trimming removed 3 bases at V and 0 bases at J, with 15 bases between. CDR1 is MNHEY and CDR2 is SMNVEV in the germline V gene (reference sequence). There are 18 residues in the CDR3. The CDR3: CASSFRVAASSYNSPLHF. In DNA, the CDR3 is TGTGCCAGCAGTTTTCGGGTCGCGGCAAGCTCCTATAATTCACCCCTCCACTTT.

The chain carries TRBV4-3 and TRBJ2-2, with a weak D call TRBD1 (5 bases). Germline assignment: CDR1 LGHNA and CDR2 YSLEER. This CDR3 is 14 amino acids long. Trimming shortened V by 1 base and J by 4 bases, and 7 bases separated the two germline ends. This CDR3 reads CASSQGQSTGELFF. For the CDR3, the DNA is TGCGCCAGCAGCCAAGGACAGAGCACCGGGGAGCTGTTTTTT.

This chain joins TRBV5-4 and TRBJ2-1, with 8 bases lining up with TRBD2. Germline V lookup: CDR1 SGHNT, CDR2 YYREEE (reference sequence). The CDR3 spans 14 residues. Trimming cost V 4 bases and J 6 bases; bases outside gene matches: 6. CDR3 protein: CASSRGTSSNEQFF. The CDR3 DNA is TGTGCCAGCAGCCGAGGGACTAGTTCCAATGAGCAGTTCTTC.

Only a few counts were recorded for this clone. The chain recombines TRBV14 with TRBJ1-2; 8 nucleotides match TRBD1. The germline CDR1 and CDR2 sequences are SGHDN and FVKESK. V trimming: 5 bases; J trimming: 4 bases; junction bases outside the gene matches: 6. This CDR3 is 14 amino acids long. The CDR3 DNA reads TGTGCCAGCAGCTCATCGGGACAGGCCTATGGCTACACCTTC. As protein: CASSSSGQAYGYTF.

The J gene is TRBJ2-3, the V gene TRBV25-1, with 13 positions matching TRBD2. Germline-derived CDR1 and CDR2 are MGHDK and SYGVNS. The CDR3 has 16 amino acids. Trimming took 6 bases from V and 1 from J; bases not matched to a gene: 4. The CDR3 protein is CASSPGLAGGTDTQYF. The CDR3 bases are TGTGCCAGCAGCCCCGGACTAGCGGGGGGCACAGATACGCAGTATTTT.

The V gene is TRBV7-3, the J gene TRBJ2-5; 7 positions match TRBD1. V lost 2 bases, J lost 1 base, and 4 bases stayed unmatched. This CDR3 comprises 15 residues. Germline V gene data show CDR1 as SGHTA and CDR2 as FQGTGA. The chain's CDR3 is CASSLAGTVQETQYF. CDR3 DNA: TGTGCCAGCAGCTTAGCCGGGACAGTCCAAGAGACCCAGTACTTC.

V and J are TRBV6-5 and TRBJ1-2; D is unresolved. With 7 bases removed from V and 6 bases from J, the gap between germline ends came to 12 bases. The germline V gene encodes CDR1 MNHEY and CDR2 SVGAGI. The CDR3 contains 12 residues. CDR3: CASTGYGDGYTF. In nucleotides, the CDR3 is TGTGCCAGCACCGGCTACGGGGATGGCTACACCTTC.

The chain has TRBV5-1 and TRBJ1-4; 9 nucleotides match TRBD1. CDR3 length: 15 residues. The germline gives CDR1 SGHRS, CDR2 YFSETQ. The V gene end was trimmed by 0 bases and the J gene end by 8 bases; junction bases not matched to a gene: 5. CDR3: CASSLGDRDLEKLFF. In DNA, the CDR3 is TGCGCCAGCAGCTTGGGGGACAGGGATTTGGAAAAACTGTTTTTT.

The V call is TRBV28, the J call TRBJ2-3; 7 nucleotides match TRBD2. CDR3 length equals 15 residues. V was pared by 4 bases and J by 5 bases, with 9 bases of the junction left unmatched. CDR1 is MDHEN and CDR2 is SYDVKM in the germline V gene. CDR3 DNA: TGTGCCAGCAGTTCCCAGCGGGGATTGGGAGATACGCAGTATTTT. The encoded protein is CASSSQRGLGDTQYF.

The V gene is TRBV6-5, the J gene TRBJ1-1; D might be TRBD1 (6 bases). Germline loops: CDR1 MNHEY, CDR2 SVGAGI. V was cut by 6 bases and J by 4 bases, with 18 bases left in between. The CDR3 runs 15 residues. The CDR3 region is CASRLTGLSPTEAFF. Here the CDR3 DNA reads TGTGCCAGCAGACTTACAGGGTTGTCACCCACTGAAGCTTTCTTT.

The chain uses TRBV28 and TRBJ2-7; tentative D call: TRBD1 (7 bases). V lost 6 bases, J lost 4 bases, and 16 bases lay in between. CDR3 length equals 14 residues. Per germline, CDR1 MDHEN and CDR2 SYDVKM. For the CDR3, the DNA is TGTGCCAGCAGAAAACCGACAGGGAGGTACGAGCAGTACTTC. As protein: CASRKPTGRYEQYF.

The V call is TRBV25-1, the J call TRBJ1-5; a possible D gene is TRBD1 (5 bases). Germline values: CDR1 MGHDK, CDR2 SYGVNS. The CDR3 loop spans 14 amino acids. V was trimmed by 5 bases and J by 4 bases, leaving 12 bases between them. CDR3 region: CASSQGGRNQPQHF. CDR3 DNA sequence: TGTGCCAGCAGTCAGGGCGGCAGAAATCAGCCCCAGCATTTT.

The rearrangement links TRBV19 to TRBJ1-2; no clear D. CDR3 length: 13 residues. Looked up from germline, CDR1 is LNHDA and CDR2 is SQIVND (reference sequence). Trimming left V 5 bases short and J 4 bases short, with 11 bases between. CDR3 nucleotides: TGTGCCAGTAGTCGGGTCCCCAGCTATGGCTACACCTTC. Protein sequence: CASSRVPSYGYTF.

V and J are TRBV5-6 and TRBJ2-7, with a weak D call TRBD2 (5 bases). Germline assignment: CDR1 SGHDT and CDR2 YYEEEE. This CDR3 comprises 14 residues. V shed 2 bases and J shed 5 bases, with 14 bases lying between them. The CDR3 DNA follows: TGTGCCAGCAGCTTCACATCGCCCGGGAACGAGCAGTACTTC. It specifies CASSFTSPGNEQYF.

CDR3 amino acids: CASSDYGGGEQFF. The CDR3 DNA reads as TGTGCCAGCAGTGATTATGGAGGTGGTGAGCAGTTCTTC. V gene TRBV6-1 combines with J gene TRBJ2-1, with a weak D call TRBD2 (5 bases). This CDR3 comprises 13 residues. V lost 3 bases to trimming and J lost 9 bases, with 12 bases between them. The germline gives CDR1 MNHNS, CDR2 SASEGT.

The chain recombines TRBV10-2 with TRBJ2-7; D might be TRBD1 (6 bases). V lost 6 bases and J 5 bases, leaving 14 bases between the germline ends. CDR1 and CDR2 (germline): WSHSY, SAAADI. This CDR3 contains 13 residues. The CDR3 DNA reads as TGCGCCAGCAGGAAGAGGGGGTCCCACGAGCAGTACTTC. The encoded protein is CASRKRGSHEQYF.

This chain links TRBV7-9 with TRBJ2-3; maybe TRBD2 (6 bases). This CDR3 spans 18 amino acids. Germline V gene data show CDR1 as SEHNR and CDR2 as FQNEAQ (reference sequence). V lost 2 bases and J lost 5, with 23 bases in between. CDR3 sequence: CASSLWIAGGPSGDTQYF. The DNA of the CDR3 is TGTGCCAGCAGCTTATGGATAGCTGGAGGGCCCTCGGGAGATACGCAGTATTTT.

In DNA, the CDR3 is TGTGCCAGCAGTTACTCGAAGGGGGCTGGGGCCAACGTCCTGACTTTC. It specifies CASSYSKGAGANVLTF. V usage is TRBV6-5 and J usage is TRBJ2-6; D is possibly TRBD1 (6 bases). The length of the CDR3 is 16 residues. Germline loops: CDR1 MNHEY, CDR2 SVGAGI. Trimming pared 0 bases from V and 2 bases from J, leaving 8 bases between.

The chain's CDR3 is CASSPRLERETQYF. In DNA form, the CDR3 reads TGTGCCAGCAGCCCGCGACTAGAACGGGAGACCCAGTACTTC. The J gene is TRBJ2-5, the V gene TRBV7-9, with D perhaps matching TRBD2 (6 bases). Trimming removed 5 bases at V and 5 bases at J, with 15 bases between. The V gene's germline CDR1 is SEHNR and CDR2 FQNEAQ (reference sequence). The CDR3 totals 14 residues.

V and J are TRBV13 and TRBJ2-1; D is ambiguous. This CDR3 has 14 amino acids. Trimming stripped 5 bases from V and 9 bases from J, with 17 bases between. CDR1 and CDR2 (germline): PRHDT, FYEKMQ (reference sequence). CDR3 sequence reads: CASSPRRSAIEQFF. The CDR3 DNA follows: TGTGCCAGCAGCCCTCGGCGGTCGGCAATTGAGCAGTTCTTC.

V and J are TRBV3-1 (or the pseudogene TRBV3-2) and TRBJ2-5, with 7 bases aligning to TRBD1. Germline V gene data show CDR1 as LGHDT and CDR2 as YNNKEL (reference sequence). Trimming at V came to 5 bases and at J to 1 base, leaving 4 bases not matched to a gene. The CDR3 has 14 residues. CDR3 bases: TGTGCCAGCAGCTTCCGACAGGGCCAAGAGACCCAGTACTTC. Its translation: CASSFRQGQETQYF.

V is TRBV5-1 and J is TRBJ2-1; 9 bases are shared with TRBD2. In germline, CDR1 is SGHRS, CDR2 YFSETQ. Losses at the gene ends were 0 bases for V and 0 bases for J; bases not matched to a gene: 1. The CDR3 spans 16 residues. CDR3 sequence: CASSLGLADSYNEQFF. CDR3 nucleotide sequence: TGCGCCAGCAGCTTGGGACTAGCGGACTCCTACAATGAGCAGTTCTTC.

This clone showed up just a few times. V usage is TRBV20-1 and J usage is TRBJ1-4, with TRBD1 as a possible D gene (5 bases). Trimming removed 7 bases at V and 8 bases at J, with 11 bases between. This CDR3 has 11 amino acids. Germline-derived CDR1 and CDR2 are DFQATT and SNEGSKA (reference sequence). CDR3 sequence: CSVPRGEKLFF. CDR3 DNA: TGCAGTGTCCCAAGGGGAGAAAAACTGTTTTTT.